Below are 18 T cell receptor beta chains sequenced from a single sample in a study of shared clonotypes between healthy human individuals. Sequenced by immunoSEQ multiplex PCR; TCRdb stores in-frame clones only, minus some. The profile shows about 110,000 clones, 65% to 75% of them singletons. The sample taken for sequencing was memory CD8+ T cells sorted from blood. This sample's subset: CD45RO+ cells pooled with CCR7-negative TemRA cells. The receptors were sampled from a woman aged 30 to 39 in good health.

The genes are TRBV4-1 and TRBJ2-3, with 8 nucleotides matching TRBD2. Germline assignment: CDR1 MGHRA and CDR2 YSYEKL. J was trimmed by 6 bases and V by 0 bases; bases with no gene match: 8. The CDR3 is 16 amino acids. The CDR3 bases are TGCGCCAGCAGCCAAGATCGGAGTCTAGCGGGTGATACGCAGTATTTT. This sequence encodes CASSQDRSLAGDTQYF.

The gene calls are TRBV5-6 and TRBJ2-6; 8 positions agree with TRBD2. Trimming took 3 bases from V and 2 from J; bases not matched to a gene: 10. Germline V gene lookup returns CDR1 SGHDT and CDR2 YYEEEE. The CDR3 consists of 18 residues. The CDR3 protein is CASSSLGTRETGANVLTF. Written as DNA, the CDR3 is TGTGCCAGCAGCTCGTTGGGGACTAGGGAAACTGGGGCCAACGTCCTGACTTTC.

V is TRBV5-6 and J is TRBJ2-7, with 9 bases that match TRBD2. J gave up 2 bases and V 3 bases, and 12 bases lay outside the gene matches. Germline CDR1 and CDR2: SGHDT and YYEEEE. CDR3 length: 17 residues. CDR3 loop: CASSSGTSLTNPYEQYF. CDR3 bases: TGTGCCAGCAGCTCCGGGACTAGCCTAACCAATCCCTACGAGCAGTACTTC.

J is TRBJ2-1 and V is TRBV19; 12 bases agree with TRBD2. With 6 bases clipped from V and 4 bases from J, the junction kept 13 bases outside the gene matches. The CDR3 length is 18 residues. From germline, CDR1 is LNHDA and CDR2 SQIVND (reference sequence). The CDR3 loop reads CASSQGLAGLTPYNEQFF. The CDR3, as DNA: TGTGCCAGTAGCCAAGGACTAGCGGGACTTACACCTTACAATGAGCAGTTCTTC.

The chain carries TRBV29-1 and TRBJ1-2; weak D call: TRBD1 (5 bases). CDR3 length: 12 amino acids. Trimming took 4 bases from V and 7 from J, leaving 13 bases between them. Per the germline V gene, CDR1 is SQVTM and CDR2 is ANQGSEA. In nucleotides, the CDR3 is TGCAGCGTTGTATTAGGGGAGCGTGGCTACACCTTC. It is translated as CSVVLGERGYTF.

The rearrangement joins TRBV27 to TRBJ2-2; either TRBD1 or TRBD2 may supply D (5 bases each). CDR3 length: 14 amino acids. V lost 8 bases and J 3 bases, leaving 13 bases between the germline ends. Germline V CDR1 and CDR2: MNHEY, SMNVEV (reference sequence). The CDR3 DNA is TGTGCCAGCTCCTATCGAGGGGACACCGGGGAGCTGTTTTTT. Translation: CASSYRGDTGELFF.

The V gene is TRBV28, the J gene TRBJ1-5; D is perhaps TRBD1 (5 bases). CDR3 length: 15 amino acids. V gave up 6 bases and J gave up 1 base, with 13 bases separating them. Looked up from germline, CDR1 is MDHEN and CDR2 is SYDVKM. This CDR3 reads CASRSGRGSNQPQHF. For the CDR3, the DNA is TGTGCCAGCAGATCAGGAAGGGGAAGCAATCAGCCCCAGCATTTT.

The rearrangement uses TRBV15 and TRBJ2-5, with 10 bases aligning to TRBD1. Germline CDR1 reads LNHNV; CDR2 reads YYDKDF (reference sequence). The CDR3 is made up of 16 amino acids. V shed 1 base, J shed 0 bases, and the junction held 2 bases outside the gene matches. In nucleotides, the CDR3 is TGTGCCACCAGCAGAGGACAGGGGGCCTACCAAGAGACCCAGTACTTC. This translates into CATSRGQGAYQETQYF.

The rearrangement uses TRBV7-2 and TRBJ1-2, with 7 positions matching TRBD1. Trimming cost V 5 bases and J 8 bases; bases outside gene matches: 8. CDR3 length: 13 amino acids. Germline V gene data show CDR1 as SGHTA and CDR2 as FQGNSA. The CDR3 nucleotides read TGTGCCAGCAGCATCCCGGGACAGCCGGGCTACACCTTC. It translates to CASSIPGQPGYTF. The entire variable domain, with the rest obtained from reference TRBV7-2 and TRBJ1-2, is as follows: GAGVSQSPSNKVTEKGKDVELRCDPISGHTALYWYRQSLGQGLEFLIYFQGNSAPDKSGLPSDRFSAERTGGSVSTLTIQRTQQEDSAVYLCASSIPGQPGYTFGSGTRLTVV.

This clone came up once. This chain uses TRBV2 with TRBJ2-5; TRBD2 aligns across 8 bases. The length of the CDR3 is 15 residues. V gave up 6 bases and J gave up 1 base; unmatched junction bases: 7. Germline V gene data show CDR1 as SNHLY and CDR2 as FYNNEI. The CDR3 here is CASSVETSVQETQYF. For the CDR3, the DNA is TGTGCCAGCAGCGTAGAGACTAGCGTCCAAGAGACCCAGTACTTC.

This clone was found a few times. The rearrangement uses TRBV5-1 and TRBJ1-2; 8 positions match TRBD1. The J segment lost 8 bases and the V segment lost 4 bases, leaving 7 bases of the junction unmatched. The germline V gene encodes CDR1 SGHRS and CDR2 YFSETQ. The length of the CDR3 is 13 residues. In nucleotides, the CDR3 is TGCGCCAGCAGCCGACAGGGGATAGGCGGCTACACCTTC. The encoded protein is CASSRQGIGGYTF.

The rearrangement uses TRBV28 and TRBJ2-5; D may correspond to TRBD1 or TRBD2 (5 bases each). The J call may be incorrect, as the DNA end agrees better with TRBJ2-7. Germline assignment: CDR1 MDHEN and CDR2 SYDVKM. The CDR3 loop spans 15 amino acids. In DNA, the CDR3 is TGTGCCAGCAGTCTCGGGACGGTTAGCTCCTACGAGCAGTACTTC. It translates to CASSLGTVSSYEQYF.

The CDR3 loop is CASSPGGLAGVRGANEQFF. The DNA of the CDR3 is TGTGCCAGCAGCCCAGGCGGGCTAGCGGGAGTTCGGGGGGCCAATGAGCAGTTCTTC. The chain joins TRBV5-4 to TRBJ2-1; TRBD2 aligns across 10 bases. V lost 4 bases to trimming and J lost 6 bases; unmatched junction nucleotides: 19. Germline CDR1 reads SGHNT; CDR2 reads YYREEE (reference sequence). CDR3 length: 19 amino acids.

The rearrangement uses TRBV6-1 and TRBJ2-7; maybe TRBD2 (6 bases). The V gene lost 2 bases and the J gene lost 3 bases, with 11 bases spanning the gap. The CDR3 runs to 14 residues. CDR1 is MNHNS, CDR2 SASEGT, per germline. The DNA for the CDR3 is TGTGCCAGCAGTGAACGCCAGGGAGGCTACGAGCAGTACTTC. This gives the protein CASSERQGGYEQYF.

This sequence joins TRBV2 and TRBJ2-7; weak D call: TRBD2 (6 bases). The CDR3 is made up of 14 amino acids. Germline CDR1 SNHLY, CDR2 FYNNEI. The ends were cut back, 4 bases at V and 5 bases at J, with 15 bases in the middle. CDR3 protein: CASSVGASVDEQYF. CDR3 DNA: TGTGCCAGCAGTGTGGGTGCTAGCGTCGACGAGCAGTACTTC.

This sequence joins TRBV27 and TRBJ1-1; D gene ambiguous. The germline V gene encodes CDR1 MNHEY and CDR2 SMNVEV (reference sequence). The CDR3 sequence is 13 residues long. V gave up 7 bases and J gave up 3 bases, with 12 bases separating them. The CDR3 is CASNQRMDTEAFF. The CDR3, as DNA: TGTGCCAGCAACCAGAGAATGGACACTGAAGCTTTCTTT.

Turning to this clone: This clone may be a read error of a much larger clone one base away. The sample has other DNA sequences that encode this CDR3 too. The chain carries TRBV6-4 and TRBJ2-3; 7 bases fit TRBD2. The CDR3 totals 15 residues. Germline V gene sequence: CDR1 MRHNA, CDR2 SNTAGT. The J segment lost 0 bases and the V segment lost 3 bases, leaving 3 bases of the junction unmatched. In DNA form, the CDR3 reads TGTGCCAGCAGTGAGGGTAGCGGGAGCACAGATACGCAGTATTTT. It specifies CASSEGSGSTDTQYF.

This chain uses TRBV19 with TRBJ2-1; the D gene is possibly TRBD2 (6 bases). Trimming took 5 bases from V and 5 from J, leaving 16 bases between them. This CDR3 is 15 amino acids long. Per germline, CDR1 LNHDA and CDR2 SQIVND (reference sequence). The CDR3 DNA follows: TGTGCCAGTAGTTTGGGGGGAGCTGTCAACAATGAGCAGTTCTTC. Residues: CASSLGGAVNNEQFF.